What follows are 18 T cell receptor beta chains derived from one specimen sequenced in a study of cytomegalovirus exposure and HLA in healthy donors (dated by TCRdb to the late 2010s). The library was prepared using the immunoSEQ multiplex PCR assay. A mixture of 60 forward primers for TCR Vbeta segments and 13 reverse primers for TCR Jbeta segments was used in the multiplex PCR. Entries here come from immuneACCESS through TCRdb and include only in-frame sequences with V and J called. Some clones fail to appear in such tables; in the studies checked, an unresolved V gene covers under half of the shortfall, and the cause of the remainder is unknown. This sample gives just over 150,000 clones in total; 84% of them show up just once. The biggest ten clones account for under 7.5% of the sample. Specimen: PBMCs. These receptor sequences come from a middle-aged man in good health and CMV-seropositive.

The J gene is TRBJ1-2, the V gene TRBV19; a weak D match, TRBD1 (6 bases). This CDR3 has 17 amino acids. Trimming cost V 3 bases and J 5 bases, with 22 bases left between them. CDR1 and CDR2 from the germline V gene are LNHDA and SQIVND (reference sequence). CDR3 protein: CASSIRPTGRVNYGYTF. The CDR3 region has the DNA TGTGCCAGTAGTATTCGTCCCACAGGGCGGGTTAATTATGGCTACACCTTC.

The chain joins TRBV7-9 to TRBJ2-2, with a weak D call TRBD2 (6 bases). V was clipped by 5 bases and J by 5 bases, with 21 bases between them. The CDR3 length is 17 residues. Germline V gives CDR1 SEHNR, CDR2 FQNEAQ (reference sequence). The CDR3 region is CASSPLEGGVRTGELFF. CDR3 coding DNA: TGTGCCAGCAGCCCTCTGGAGGGCGGGGTTAGAACCGGGGAGCTGTTTTTT.

The chain joins TRBV7-9 to TRBJ1-2; the D is unclear. V shed 5 bases and J shed 7 bases, with 17 bases lying between them. Germline assignment: CDR1 SEHNR and CDR2 FQNEAQ (reference sequence). The CDR3 runs 14 residues. CDR3 residues: CASSLGGSGSGYTF. The CDR3 nucleotides are TGTGCCAGCAGCCTAGGAGGCTCGGGGAGTGGCTACACCTTC.

V and J are TRBV6-5 and TRBJ1-4, with a possible D match to TRBD1 (5 bases). CDR3 length equals 15 residues. CDR1 MNHEY and CDR2 SVGAGI come from the germline V gene. The ends were cut back, 2 bases at V and 2 bases at J, with 9 bases in the middle. The CDR3 protein is CASSYLRDTNEKLFF. CDR3 DNA sequence: TGTGCCAGCAGTTACCTCAGGGATACTAATGAAAAACTGTTTTTT.

The rearrangement links TRBV5-6 to TRBJ1-4; D might be TRBD1 (5 bases). This CDR3 contains 14 residues. Trimming stripped 3 bases from V and 1 base from J, with 7 bases between. The germline V gene encodes CDR1 SGHDT and CDR2 YYEEEE. The CDR3 loop reads CASSWGRTNEKLFF. The CDR3 region has the DNA TGTGCCAGCAGCTGGGGCAGAACTAATGAAAAACTGTTTTTT. Full variable domain (missing parts from reference TRBV5-6 and TRBJ1-4): DAGVTQSPTHLIKTRGQQVTLRCSPKSGHDTVSWYQQALGQGPQFIFQYYEEEERQRGNFPDRFSGHQFPNYSSELNVNALLLGDSALYLCASSWGRTNEKLFFGSGTQLSVL.

The genes are TRBV5-6 and TRBJ2-7; the match to TRBD1 covers 7 bases. This CDR3 has 13 amino acids. CDR1 is SGHDT, CDR2 YYEEEE, per germline. V was clipped by 4 bases and J by 3 bases; unmatched bases: 4. CDR3 residues: CASSLRQGYEQYV. The CDR3 DNA sequence: TGTGCCAGCAGCCTCCGACAGGGCTACGAGCAGTACGTC.

This clone was counted a few times. The V and J genes are TRBV11-3 and TRBJ1-2; a possible D gene is TRBD1 (6 bases). The V and J ends lost 6 bases and 4 bases respectively, with 15 bases between them. This CDR3 has 14 amino acids. Per the germline V gene, CDR1 is SGHNT and CDR2 is YENEEA. Here the CDR3 reads CASSREGVRYGYTF. CDR3 bases: TGTGCCAGCAGTCGAGAGGGGGTTCGCTATGGCTACACCTTC.

The chain combines TRBV19 with TRBJ1-1, with 8 bases matching TRBD1. The CDR3 is made up of 15 amino acids. Germline V lookup: CDR1 LNHDA, CDR2 SQIVND (reference sequence). V lost 1 base, J lost 5 bases, and 6 bases stayed unmatched. The CDR3, as DNA: TGTGCCAGTAGTATAGTGGGGACAGGTCGAACTGAAGCTTTCTTT. Its translation: CASSIVGTGRTEAFF.

The V call is TRBV7-3, the J call TRBJ2-1; D not certain. Germline CDR1 SGHTA, CDR2 FQGTGA. V was cut by 5 bases and J by 8 bases, with 13 bases left in between. The CDR3 is 13 amino acids. The CDR3 DNA sequence: TGTGCCAGCAGCCACCGGGTAGGCCATGAGCAGTTCTTC. It specifies CASSHRVGHEQFF.

The chain recombines TRBV27 with TRBJ1-3; D perhaps matches TRBD1 (5 bases). Germline CDR1 MNHEY, CDR2 SMNVEV (reference sequence). Deletions cut 6 bases from V and 2 bases from J, with 11 bases between. The CDR3 runs to 14 residues. The CDR3 protein is CASRMQGTGNTIYF. Written as DNA, the CDR3 is TGTGCCAGCAGAATGCAGGGAACTGGAAACACCATATATTTT.

The chain is built from TRBV7-9 and TRBJ2-2; 10 bases align to TRBD2. The CDR3 extends over 16 amino acids. Trimming at V came to 2 bases and at J to 2 bases, leaving 2 bases not matched to a gene. CDR1 is SEHNR, CDR2 FQNEAQ, per germline (reference sequence). The CDR3, as DNA: TGTGCCAGCAGCTTAAGCGGGGGGGCCAACACCGGGGAGCTGTTTTTT. Protein product: CASSLSGGANTGELFF.

This rearrangement joins TRBV5-1 to TRBJ2-3; 8 bases fit TRBD2. The trim removed 6 bases at V and 2 bases at J, leaving 8 bases unmatched. Germline CDR1 and CDR2: SGHRS and YFSETQ. The CDR3 totals 15 residues. The CDR3 loop reads CASTSGRVATDTQYF. CDR3 DNA: TGCGCCAGCACTTCCGGGAGGGTCGCCACAGATACGCAGTATTTT.

The chain has TRBV18 and TRBJ1-1; perhaps TRBD1 as D (5 bases). V lost 3 bases and J 7 bases, leaving 12 bases between the germline ends. From germline, CDR1 is KGHSH and CDR2 LQKENI. This CDR3 spans 13 amino acids. DNA of the CDR3: TGTGCCAGCTCACCTCGTGACAGCATTGAAGCTTTCTTT. Translating it yields CASSPRDSIEAFF.

The J gene is TRBJ2-6, the V gene TRBV11-3; maybe TRBD2 (5 bases). Trimming took off 8 bases at V and 0 bases at J, with 26 bases between the two ends. There are 20 residues in the CDR3. CDR1 is SGHNT, CDR2 YENEEA, per germline. The CDR3 spells CASRGQTSSVGYSGANVLTF. For the CDR3, the DNA is TGTGCCAGCCGCGGGCAGACGAGCAGTGTGGGGTACTCTGGGGCCAACGTCCTGACTTTC.

This chain uses TRBV9 with TRBJ2-3; the match to TRBD1 covers 7 bases. V was pared by 0 bases and J by 3 bases, with 7 bases of the junction left unmatched. This CDR3 contains 16 residues. CDR1 is SGDLS and CDR2 is YYNGEE in the germline V gene. The CDR3 loop reads CASSVVRGGQTDTQYF. The CDR3 DNA reads TGTGCCAGCAGCGTAGTAAGAGGGGGACAGACAGATACGCAGTATTTT.

The chain employs TRBV7-9 and TRBJ2-2, with D unresolved. Germline values: CDR1 SEHNR, CDR2 FQNEAQ (reference sequence). This CDR3 spans 14 amino acids. V lost 7 bases and J 4 bases, leaving 13 bases between the germline ends. CDR3 coding DNA: TGTGCCAGCATCCAAGCGACGGCCACCGGGGAGCTGTTTTTT. Its protein is CASIQATATGELFF. The full variable domain, in which reference TRBV7-9 and TRBJ2-2 provide the parts outside the CDR3, is DTGVSQNPRHKITKRGQNVTFRCDPISEHNRLYWYRQTLGQGPEFLTYFQNEAQLEKSRLLSDRFSAERPKGSFSTLEIQRTEQGDSAMYLCASIQATATGELFFGEGSRLTVL.

The chain employs TRBV19 and TRBJ1-2; tentative D call: TRBD1 (6 bases). The CDR3 is 14 amino acids. V lost 5 bases, J lost 1 base, and 11 bases lay in between. CDR1 and CDR2 from the germline V gene are LNHDA and SQIVND (reference sequence). CDR3 bases: TGTGCCAGTAGTCTGACAGGCCTTAACTATGGCTACACCTTC. Encoded protein: CASSLTGLNYGYTF.

This sequence joins TRBV9 and TRBJ1-2; weak D call: TRBD1 (6 bases). With 3 bases removed from V and 9 bases from J, the gap between germline ends came to 12 bases. The CDR3 has 12 residues. Germline V CDR1 and CDR2: SGDLS, YYNGEE. The CDR3 protein is CASSAQGFSYTF. In DNA form, the CDR3 reads TGTGCCAGCAGCGCTCAGGGGTTCAGCTACACCTTC.